A selection of T cell receptor beta chains follows, all from one sample in a study of human thymus T cells. Measured with immunoSEQ multiplex PCR; TCRdb has only the in-frame clones, and not every one. The data contain 55,000 to 85,000 clones, over 85% of them singletons. The sample comprised thymus tissue. These receptors were taken from a girl in the first two years of life with a congenital heart defect but otherwise immunologically healthy. CDR3s include the opening cysteine and the closing phenylalanine or tryptophan. The D gene is left open where the match is weak. Size is omitted from some rows. Given values are once, few, many or a class for expanded clones.

v_call	d_call	j_call	clone_size	cdr3_aa	cdr3_nt
TRBV10-2	.	TRBJ2-3	once	CASHPRSTDTQYF	TGCGCCAGCCACCCGCGGAGCACAGATACGCAGTATTTT
TRBV14	.	TRBJ2-7	.	CASSQELVPYEQYF	TGTGCCAGCAGCCAAGAACTAGTTCCCTACGAGCAGTACTTC
TRBV9	TRBD1	TRBJ2-7	.	CASSAGQGVHEQYF	TGTGCCAGCAGCGCCGGACAGGGGGTCCACGAGCAGTACTTC
TRBV28	TRBD1	TRBJ2-5	.	CASSPDRRTQETQYF	TGTGCCAGCAGTCCGGACAGGAGGACCCAAGAGACCCAGTACTTC
TRBV7-2	.	TRBJ1-2	few	CASSLGCGYTF	TGTGCCAGCAGCCTTGGATGCGGCTACACCTTC
TRBV19	.	TRBJ2-2	.	CASSSRDLDTGELFF	TGTGCCAGTAGTAGCCGGGACTTAGACACCGGGGAGCTGTTTTTT
TRBV6-6	.	TRBJ1-4	few	CASSYYPNEKLFF	TGTGCCAGCAGTTACTATCCGAATGAAAAACTGTTTTTT
TRBV5-6	.	TRBJ1-3	.	CASSLGWIGNTIYF	TGTGCCAGCAGCCTGGGGTGGATAGGAAACACCATATATTTT
TRBV25-1	TRBD1	TRBJ1-1	.	CASATLQGGMNTEAFF	TGTGCCAGCGCAACACTACAGGGGGGGATGAACACTGAAGCTTTCTTT
TRBV27	.	TRBJ2-1	.	CASGPESLTQNEQFF	TGTGCCAGCGGGCCCGAGAGTCTTACGCAGAATGAGCAGTTCTTC
TRBV4-3	TRBD2	TRBJ2-1	.	CASSQLAGYGNEQFF	TGCGCCAGCAGCCAACTAGCGGGTTACGGCAATGAGCAGTTCTTC
TRBV27	.	TRBJ2-3	.	CASRTNRFLGTDTQYF	TGTGCCAGCAGAACGAACAGGTTTTTGGGCACAGATACGCAGTATTTT
TRBV7-9	.	TRBJ1-2	.	CASSLEWNQNYGYTF	TGTGCCAGCAGCTTAGAGTGGAACCAGAACTATGGCTACACCTTC
TRBV28	.	TRBJ2-1	.	CATAGGAFNEQFF	TGTGCCACCGCGGGCGGGGCCTTTAATGAGCAGTTCTTC
TRBV10-1	.	TRBJ1-1	.	CASSDFKTWYSTEAFF	TGCGCCAGCAGTGACTTCAAAACTTGGTATAGCACTGAAGCTTTCTTT
TRBV4-1	.	TRBJ2-7	.	CASSQGSRLEGHEQYF	TGCGCCAGCAGCCAAGGATCTAGACTAGAAGGCCACGAGCAGTACTTC
TRBV10-1	.	TRBJ1-5	once	CATSSSGNFNQPQHF	TGCGCCACCTCAAGTAGTGGAAATTTTAATCAGCCCCAGCATTTT
TRBV19	TRBD1	TRBJ1-1	.	CASSRDRPTPEAFF	TGTGCCAGTAGTAGGGACAGGCCTACCCCTGAAGCTTTCTTT